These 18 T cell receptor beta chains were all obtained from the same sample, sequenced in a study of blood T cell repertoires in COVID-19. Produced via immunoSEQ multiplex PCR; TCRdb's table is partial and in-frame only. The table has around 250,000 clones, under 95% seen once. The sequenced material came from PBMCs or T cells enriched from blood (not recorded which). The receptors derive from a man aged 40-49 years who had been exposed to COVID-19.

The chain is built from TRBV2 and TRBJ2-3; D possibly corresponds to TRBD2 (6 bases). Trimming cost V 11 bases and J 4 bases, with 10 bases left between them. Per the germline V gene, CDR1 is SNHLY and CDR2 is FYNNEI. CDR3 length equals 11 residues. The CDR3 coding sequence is TGTGCCCTAAGGGAGGCAGATACGCAGTATTTT. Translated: CALREADTQYF. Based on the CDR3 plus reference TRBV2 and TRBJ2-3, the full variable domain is EPEVTQTPSHQVTQMGQEVILRCVPISNHLYFYWYRQILGQKVEFLVSFYNNEISEKSEIFDDQFSVERPDGSNFTLKIRSTKLEDSAMYFCALREADTQYFGPGTRLTVL.

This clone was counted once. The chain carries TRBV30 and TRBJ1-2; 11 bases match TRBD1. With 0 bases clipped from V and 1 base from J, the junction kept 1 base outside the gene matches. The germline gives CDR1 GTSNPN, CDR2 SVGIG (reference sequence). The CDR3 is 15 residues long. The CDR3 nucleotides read TGTGCCTGGAGTGTGGGGACAGGGGGTAACTATGGCTACACCTTC. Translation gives CAWSVGTGGNYGYTF.

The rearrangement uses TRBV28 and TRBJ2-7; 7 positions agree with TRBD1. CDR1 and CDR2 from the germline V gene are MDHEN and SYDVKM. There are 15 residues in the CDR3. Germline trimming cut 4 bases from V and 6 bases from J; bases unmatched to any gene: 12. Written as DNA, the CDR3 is TGTGCCAGCAGTTCCGGGACAGCCCAAGGGGGCGAGCAGTACTTC. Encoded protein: CASSSGTAQGGEQYF.

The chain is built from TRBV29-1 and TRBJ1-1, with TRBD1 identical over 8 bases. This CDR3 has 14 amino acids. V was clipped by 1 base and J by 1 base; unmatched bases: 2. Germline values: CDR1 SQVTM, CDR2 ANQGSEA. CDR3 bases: TGCAGCGTTGAAGGGACAGGGCAGAACACTGAAGCTTTCTTT. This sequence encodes CSVEGTGQNTEAFF.

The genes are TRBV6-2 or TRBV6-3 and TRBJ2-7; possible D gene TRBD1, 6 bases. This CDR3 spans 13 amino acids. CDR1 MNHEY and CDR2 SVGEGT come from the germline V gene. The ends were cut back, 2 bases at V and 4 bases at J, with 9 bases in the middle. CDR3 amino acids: CASSYGQLYEQYF. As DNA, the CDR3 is TGTGCCAGCAGTTACGGACAGCTTTACGAGCAGTACTTC.

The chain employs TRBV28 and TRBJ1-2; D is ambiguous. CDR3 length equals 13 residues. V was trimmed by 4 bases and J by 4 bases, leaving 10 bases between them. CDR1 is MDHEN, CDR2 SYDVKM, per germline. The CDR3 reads CASSWRKRYGYTF. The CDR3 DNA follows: TGTGCCAGCAGTTGGCGGAAGCGCTATGGCTACACCTTC.

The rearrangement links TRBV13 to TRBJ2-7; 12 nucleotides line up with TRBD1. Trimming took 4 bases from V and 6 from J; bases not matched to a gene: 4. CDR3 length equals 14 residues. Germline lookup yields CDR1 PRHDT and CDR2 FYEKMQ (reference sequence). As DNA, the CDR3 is TGTGCCAGCAGCTGGGGACAGGGGGCTGGCGAGCAGTACTTC. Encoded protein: CASSWGQGAGEQYF.

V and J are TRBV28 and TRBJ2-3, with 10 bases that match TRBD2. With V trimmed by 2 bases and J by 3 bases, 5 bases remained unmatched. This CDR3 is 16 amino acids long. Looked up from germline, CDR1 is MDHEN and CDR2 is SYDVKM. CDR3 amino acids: CASSLDLAGATDTQYF. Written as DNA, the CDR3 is TGTGCCAGCAGTTTAGACCTAGCGGGAGCGACAGATACGCAGTATTTT. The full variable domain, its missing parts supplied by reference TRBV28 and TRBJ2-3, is DVKVTQSSRYLVKRTGEKVFLECVQDMDHENMFWYRQDPGLGLRLIYFSYDVKMKEKGDIPEGYSVSREKKERFSLILESASTNQTSMYLCASSLDLAGATDTQYFGPGTRLTVL.

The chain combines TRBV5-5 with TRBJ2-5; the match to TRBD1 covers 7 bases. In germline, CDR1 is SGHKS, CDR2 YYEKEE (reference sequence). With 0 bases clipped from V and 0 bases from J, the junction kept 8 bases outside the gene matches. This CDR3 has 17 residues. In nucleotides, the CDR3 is TGTGCCAGCAGCTTGGCCAGGGGGACATCGTACCAAGAGACCCAGTACTTC. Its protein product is CASSLARGTSYQETQYF.

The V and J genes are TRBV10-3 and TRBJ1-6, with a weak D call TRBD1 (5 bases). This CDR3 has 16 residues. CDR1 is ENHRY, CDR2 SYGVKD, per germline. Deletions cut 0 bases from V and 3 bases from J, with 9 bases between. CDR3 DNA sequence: TGTGCCATCAGTGAGTCAGGGGAGGTCTATAATTCACCCCTCCACTTT. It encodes CAISESGEVYNSPLHF.

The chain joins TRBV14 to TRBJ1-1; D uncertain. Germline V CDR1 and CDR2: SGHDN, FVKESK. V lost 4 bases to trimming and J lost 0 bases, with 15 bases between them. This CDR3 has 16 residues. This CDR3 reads CASSPVRHEMNTEAFF. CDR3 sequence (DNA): TGTGCCAGCAGCCCGGTTAGACACGAAATGAACACTGAAGCTTTCTTT.

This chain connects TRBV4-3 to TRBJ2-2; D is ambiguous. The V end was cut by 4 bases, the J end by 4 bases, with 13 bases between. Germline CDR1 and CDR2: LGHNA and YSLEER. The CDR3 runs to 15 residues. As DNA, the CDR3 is TGCGCCAGCAGCCGCGAGGTGGTCGTCACCGGGGAGCTGTTTTTT. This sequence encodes CASSREVVVTGELFF.

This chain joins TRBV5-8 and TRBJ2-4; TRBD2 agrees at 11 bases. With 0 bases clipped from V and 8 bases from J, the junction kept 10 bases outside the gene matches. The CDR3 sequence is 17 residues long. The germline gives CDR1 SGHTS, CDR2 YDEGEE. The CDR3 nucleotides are TGTGCCAGCAGCTTGGCCGGGCTAGCGGGAGGTTTCGACATTCAGTACTTC. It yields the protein CASSLAGLAGGFDIQYF.

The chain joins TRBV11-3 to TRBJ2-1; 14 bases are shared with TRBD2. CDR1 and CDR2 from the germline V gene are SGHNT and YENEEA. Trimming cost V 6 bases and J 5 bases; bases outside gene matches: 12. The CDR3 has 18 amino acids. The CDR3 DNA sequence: TGTGCCAGCAGTTACTCCGGGACTAGCGGGAGCTCGCACAATGAGCAGTTCTTC. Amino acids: CASSYSGTSGSSHNEQFF.

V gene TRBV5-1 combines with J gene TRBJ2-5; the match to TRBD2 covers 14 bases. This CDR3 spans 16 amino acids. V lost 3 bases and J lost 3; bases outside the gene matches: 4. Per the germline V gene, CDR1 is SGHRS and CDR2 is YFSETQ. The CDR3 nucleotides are TGCGCCAGCAGCTCGGGGACTAGCGGGGGCAAAGAGACCCAGTACTTC. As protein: CASSSGTSGGKETQYF. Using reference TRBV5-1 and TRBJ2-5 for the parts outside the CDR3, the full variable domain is KAGVTQTPRYLIKTRGQQVTLSCSPISGHRSVSWYQQTPGQGLQFLFEYFSETQRNKGNFPGRFSGRQFSNSRSEMNVSTLELGDSALYLCASSSGTSGGKETQYFGPGTRLLVL.

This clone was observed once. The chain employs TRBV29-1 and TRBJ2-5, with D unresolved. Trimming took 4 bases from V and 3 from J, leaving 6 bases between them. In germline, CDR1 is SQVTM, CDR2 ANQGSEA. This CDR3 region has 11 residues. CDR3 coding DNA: TGCAGCGTTGTTGAGAAAGAGACCCAGTACTTC. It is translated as CSVVEKETQYF.

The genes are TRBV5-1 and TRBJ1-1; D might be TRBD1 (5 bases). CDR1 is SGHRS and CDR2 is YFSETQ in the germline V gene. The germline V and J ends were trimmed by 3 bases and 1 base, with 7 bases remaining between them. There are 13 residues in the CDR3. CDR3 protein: CASSSTGNTEAFF. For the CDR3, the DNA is TGCGCCAGCAGCTCCACAGGGAACACTGAAGCTTTCTTT.

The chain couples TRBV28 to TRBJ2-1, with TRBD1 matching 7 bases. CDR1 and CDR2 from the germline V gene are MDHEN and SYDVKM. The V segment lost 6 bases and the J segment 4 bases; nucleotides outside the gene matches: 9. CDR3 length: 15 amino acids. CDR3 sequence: CASSWRQGTYNEQFF. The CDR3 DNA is TGTGCCAGCAGCTGGAGACAGGGAACGTACAATGAGCAGTTCTTC.